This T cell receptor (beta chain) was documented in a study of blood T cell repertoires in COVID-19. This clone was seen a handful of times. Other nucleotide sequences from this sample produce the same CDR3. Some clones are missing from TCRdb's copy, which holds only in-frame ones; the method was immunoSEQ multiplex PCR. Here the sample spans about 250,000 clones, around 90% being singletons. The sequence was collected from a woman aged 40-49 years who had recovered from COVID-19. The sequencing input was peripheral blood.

The CDR3 sequence is CASSPGLAGVNEQFF. The DNA for the CDR3 is TGCGCCAGCAGCCCTGGACTAGCGGGGGTCAATGAGCAGTTCTTC. This sequence joins TRBV5-1 and TRBJ2-1; 13 bases fit TRBD2. Per germline, CDR1 SGHRS and CDR2 YFSETQ. Losses at the gene ends were 4 bases for V and 6 bases for J; bases not matched to a gene: 4. The CDR3 loop spans 15 amino acids.